The next 9 T cell receptor beta chains were all read from a single sample in a study of regulatory T cells in long-lasting Graves disease. Time point noted: newly diagnosed GD, antithyroid drugs for less than 3 months. From PBMCs, RNA was extracted and then used to make the TCR library. Combining iRepertoire HTBI primers with Arm-PCR of CDR3 regions, the authors built TCR beta libraries. TCRdb recomputed calls from the multiplex PCR reads with MiXCR, one row per CDR3 protein. The data contain 620,000 or so distinct CDR3 sequences, approximately 15% of them seen just once; the ten biggest clones take up 15% to 20%. The same data also contributed to another study, on T cells in Graves' hyperthyroidism and ophthalmopathy.

The sample was peripheral blood mononuclear cells (PBMCs), taken at new diagnosis, from a patient treated with antithyroid drugs. The origin of the receptors is a woman in her thirties with Graves disease.

This clonotype came up a few times. The genes are TRBV29-1 and TRBJ2-7; perhaps TRBD2 as D (5 bases). There are 13 residues in the CDR3. The V end lost 5 bases, the J end lost 5 bases, and 16 bases lay between the germline ends. Germline-derived CDR1 and CDR2 are SQVTM and ANQGSEA. CDR3 residues: CSVTGSPSHEQYF. The CDR3, as DNA: TGCAGCGTTACCGGGTCTCCTAGCCACGAGCAGTACTTC.

This clonotype was seen a handful of times. The chain carries TRBV18 and TRBJ2-2; 7 bases align to TRBD2. Per germline, CDR1 KGHSH and CDR2 LQKENI. Trimming took 6 bases from V and 4 from J; bases not matched to a gene: 8. This CDR3 has 15 residues. CDR3 loop: CASSASPGGTGELFF. The CDR3 DNA sequence: TGTGCCAGCTCCGCCTCGCCGGGGGGCACCGGGGAGCTGTTTTTT.

The sample holds many counts of this clonotype. The chain recombines TRBV7-9 with TRBJ1-5, with D perhaps matching TRBD1 (5 bases). Germline V gives CDR1 SEHNR, CDR2 FQNEAQ (reference sequence). Trimming removed 2 bases at V and 11 bases at J, with 13 bases between. This CDR3 has 13 residues. The CDR3 sequence is CASSLPGEGAQHF. CDR3 coding DNA: TGTGCCAGCAGCTTACCGGGGGAAGGGGCCCAGCATTTT.

This rearrangement joins TRBV28 to TRBJ1-6; D is uncertain. V dropped 6 bases and J dropped 7 bases, with 13 bases sitting between them. The CDR3 covers 14 residues. Germline CDR1 and CDR2: MDHEN and SYDVKM. The CDR3 bases are TGTGCCAGCAGCCTTCCCGCAGCCAATTCACCCCTCCACTTT. Translated: CASSLPAANSPLHF.

This chain uses TRBV29-1 with TRBJ1-2; D gene ambiguous. The CDR3 totals 10 residues. Per the germline V gene, CDR1 is SQVTM and CDR2 is ANQGSEA. Trimming took off 5 bases at V and 6 bases at J, with 7 bases between the two ends. The CDR3 DNA reads as TGCAGCGTTTATCAGGATGGCTACACCTTC. This gives the protein CSVYQDGYTF.

Ten or more counts support this clonotype. The chain joins TRBV15 to TRBJ2-5, with 7 bases fitting TRBD2. Per germline, CDR1 LNHNV and CDR2 YYDKDF (reference sequence). J was trimmed by 5 bases and V by 1 base; bases with no gene match: 10. The CDR3 is made up of 16 amino acids. CDR3 residues: CATSRVSFWGGETQYF. CDR3 in DNA: TGTGCCACCAGCAGAGTTTCCTTCTGGGGGGGGGAGACCCAGTACTTC.

The chain joins TRBV30 to TRBJ1-5; D may be TRBD1 (6 bases). V was pared by 0 bases and J by 6 bases, with 9 bases between. Germline V gene sequence: CDR1 GTSNPN, CDR2 SVGIG (reference sequence). CDR3 length equals 13 residues. The CDR3 DNA sequence: TGTGCCTGGAGTGTTGGGGGGCTTCAGCCCCAGCATTTT. This encodes CAWSVGGLQPQHF. Variable domain in full (rest from reference TRBV30 and TRBJ1-5): SQTIHQWPATLVQPVGSPLSLECTVEGTSNPNLYWYRQAAGRGLQLLFYSVGIGQISSEVPQNLSASRPQDRQFILSSKKLLLSDSGFYLCAWSVGGLQPQHFGDGTRLSIL.

The chain combines TRBV19 with TRBJ1-1; D perhaps matches TRBD1 (5 bases). CDR3 length equals 13 residues. V was shortened by 10 bases and J by 1 base, with 13 bases between the two germline ends. In germline, CDR1 is LNHDA, CDR2 SQIVND (reference sequence). In nucleotides, the CDR3 is TGTGCCACCGCCGTGGGGGAGAACACTGAAGCTTTCTTT. Protein: CATAVGENTEAFF.

The chain has TRBV20-1 and TRBJ2-7, with a tentative D call TRBD2 (6 bases). The germline V gene encodes CDR1 DFQATT and CDR2 SNEGSKA (reference sequence). The CDR3 contains 14 residues. The V and J ends lost 5 bases and 1 base respectively, with 15 bases between them. CDR3: CSAQSPGLSYEQYF. CDR3 in DNA: TGCAGTGCTCAGAGTCCGGGACTTTCCTACGAGCAGTACTTC.